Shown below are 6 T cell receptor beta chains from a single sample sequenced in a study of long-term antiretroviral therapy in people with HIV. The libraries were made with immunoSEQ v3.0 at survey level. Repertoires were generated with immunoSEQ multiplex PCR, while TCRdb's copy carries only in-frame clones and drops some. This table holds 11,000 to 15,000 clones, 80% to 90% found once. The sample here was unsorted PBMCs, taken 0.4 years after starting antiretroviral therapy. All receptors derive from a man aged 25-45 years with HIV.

The CDR3 nucleotides are TGTGCCAGCAGCACCACCGGGGAGACCCAGTACTTC. Its protein is CASSTTGETQYF. This chain uses TRBV11-2 with TRBJ2-5; D gene ambiguous. V was pared by 5 bases and J by 5 bases, with 9 bases between. This CDR3 region has 12 residues. The V gene's germline CDR1 is SGHAT and CDR2 FQNNGV.

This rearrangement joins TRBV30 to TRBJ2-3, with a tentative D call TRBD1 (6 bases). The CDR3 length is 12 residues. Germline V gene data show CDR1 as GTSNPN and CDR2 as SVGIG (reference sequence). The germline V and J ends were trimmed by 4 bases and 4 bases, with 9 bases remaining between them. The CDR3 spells CAWIPGADTQYF. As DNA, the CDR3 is TGTGCCTGGATCCCAGGGGCAGATACGCAGTATTTT.

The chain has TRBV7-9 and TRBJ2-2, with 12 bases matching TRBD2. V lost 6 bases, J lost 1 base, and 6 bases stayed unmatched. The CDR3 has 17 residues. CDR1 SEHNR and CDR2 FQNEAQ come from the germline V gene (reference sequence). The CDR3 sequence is CASSPTSGSENTGELFF. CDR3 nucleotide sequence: TGTGCCAGCAGTCCGACTAGCGGGAGTGAGAACACCGGGGAGCTGTTTTTT.

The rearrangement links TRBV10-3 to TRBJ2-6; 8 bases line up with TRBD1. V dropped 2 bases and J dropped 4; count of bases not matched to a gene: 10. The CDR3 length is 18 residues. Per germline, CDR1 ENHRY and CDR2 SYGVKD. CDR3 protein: CAISEMDREGSGANVLTF. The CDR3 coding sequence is TGTGCCATCAGTGAGATGGACAGGGAAGGATCCGGGGCCAACGTCCTGACTTTC.

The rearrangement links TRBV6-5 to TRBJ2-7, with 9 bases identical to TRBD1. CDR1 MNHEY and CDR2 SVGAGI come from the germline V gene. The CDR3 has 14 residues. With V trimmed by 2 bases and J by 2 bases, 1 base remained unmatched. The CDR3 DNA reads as TGTGCCAGCAGTTACGGGACAGGGCCCTACGAGCAGTACTTC. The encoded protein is CASSYGTGPYEQYF.

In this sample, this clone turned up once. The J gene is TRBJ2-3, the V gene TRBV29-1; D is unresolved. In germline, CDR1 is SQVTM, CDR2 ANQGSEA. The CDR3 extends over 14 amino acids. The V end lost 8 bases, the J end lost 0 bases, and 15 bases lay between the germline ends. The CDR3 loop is CSYYSAESTDTQYF. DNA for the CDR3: TGCAGCTACTATTCGGCAGAAAGCACAGATACGCAGTATTTT.